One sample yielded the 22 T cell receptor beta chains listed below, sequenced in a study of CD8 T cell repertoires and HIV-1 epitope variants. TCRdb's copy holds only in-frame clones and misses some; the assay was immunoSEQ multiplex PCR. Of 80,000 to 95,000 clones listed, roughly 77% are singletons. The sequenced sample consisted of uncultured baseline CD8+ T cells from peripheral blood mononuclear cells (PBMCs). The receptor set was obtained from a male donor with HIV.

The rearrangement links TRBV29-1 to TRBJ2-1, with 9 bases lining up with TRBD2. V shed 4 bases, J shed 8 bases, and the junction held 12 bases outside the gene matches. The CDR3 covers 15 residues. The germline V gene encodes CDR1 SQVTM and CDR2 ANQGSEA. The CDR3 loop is CSVVRREGPIDEQFF. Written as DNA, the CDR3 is TGCAGCGTTGTAAGGCGGGAGGGCCCCATCGATGAGCAGTTCTTC.

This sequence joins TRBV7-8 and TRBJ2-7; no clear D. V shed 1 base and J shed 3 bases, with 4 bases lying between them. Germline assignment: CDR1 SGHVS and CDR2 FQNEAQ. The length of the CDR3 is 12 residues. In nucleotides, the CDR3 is TGTGCCAGCAGCTTAGAGATCTACGAGCAGTACTTC. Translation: CASSLEIYEQYF.

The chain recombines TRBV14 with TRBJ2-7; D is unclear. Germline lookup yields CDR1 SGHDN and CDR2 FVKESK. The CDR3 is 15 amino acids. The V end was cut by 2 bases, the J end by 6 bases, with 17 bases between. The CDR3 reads CASSQLGSTKGEQYF. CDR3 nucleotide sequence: TGTGCCAGCAGCCAACTGGGTTCAACCAAGGGCGAGCAGTACTTC.

The chain's CDR3 is CASTRDRNTGELFF. DNA for the CDR3: TGCGCCAGCACCCGGGACAGGAACACCGGGGAGCTGTTTTTT. The rearrangement links TRBV5-1 to TRBJ2-2; 7 bases line up with TRBD1. This CDR3 contains 14 residues. The junction had 3 bases not matched to a gene; V was cut back by 6 bases and J by 1 base. Looked up from germline, CDR1 is SGHRS and CDR2 is YFSETQ.

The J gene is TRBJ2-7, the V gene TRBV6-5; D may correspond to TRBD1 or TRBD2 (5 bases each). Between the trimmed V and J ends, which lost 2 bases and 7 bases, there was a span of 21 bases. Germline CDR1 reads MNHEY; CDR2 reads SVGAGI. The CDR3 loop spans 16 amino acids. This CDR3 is CASSYTSSSGTGEQYF. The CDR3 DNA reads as TGTGCCAGCAGTTACACCAGCTCCTCAGGGACGGGAGAGCAGTACTTC.

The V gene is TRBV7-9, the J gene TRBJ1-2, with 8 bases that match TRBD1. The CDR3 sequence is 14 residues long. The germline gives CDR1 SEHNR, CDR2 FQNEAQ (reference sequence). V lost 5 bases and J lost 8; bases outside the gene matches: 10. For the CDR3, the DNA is TGTGCCAGCAGCCTCACCCAGACAGGGGAAGGCTACACCTTC. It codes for CASSLTQTGEGYTF.

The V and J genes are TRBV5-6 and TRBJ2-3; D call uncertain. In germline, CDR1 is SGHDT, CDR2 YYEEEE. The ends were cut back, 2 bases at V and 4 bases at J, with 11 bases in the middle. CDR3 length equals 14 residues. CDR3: CASSFSPDSDTQYF. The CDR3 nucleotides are TGTGCCAGCAGCTTTTCTCCGGATTCAGATACGCAGTATTTT.

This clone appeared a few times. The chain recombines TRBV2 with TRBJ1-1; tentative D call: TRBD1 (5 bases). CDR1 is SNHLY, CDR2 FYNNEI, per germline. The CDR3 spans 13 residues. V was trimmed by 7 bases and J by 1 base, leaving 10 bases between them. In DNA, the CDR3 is TGTGCCAGCACCAACGGGGGGAACACTGAAGCTTTCTTT. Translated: CASTNGGNTEAFF.

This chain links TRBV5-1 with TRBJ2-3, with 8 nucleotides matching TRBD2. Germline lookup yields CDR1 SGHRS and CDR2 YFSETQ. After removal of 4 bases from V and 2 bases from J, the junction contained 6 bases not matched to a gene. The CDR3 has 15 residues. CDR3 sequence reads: CASSPSGLLTDTQYF. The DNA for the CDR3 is TGCGCCAGCAGCCCTAGCGGGCTTCTCACAGATACGCAGTATTTT.

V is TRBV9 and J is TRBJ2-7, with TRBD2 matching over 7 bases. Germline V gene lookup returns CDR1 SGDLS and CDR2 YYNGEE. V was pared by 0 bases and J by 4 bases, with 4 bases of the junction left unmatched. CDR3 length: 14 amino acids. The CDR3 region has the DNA TGTGCCAGCAGCGTAGGCGGGAGAAATTACGAGCAGTACTTC. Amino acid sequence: CASSVGGRNYEQYF.

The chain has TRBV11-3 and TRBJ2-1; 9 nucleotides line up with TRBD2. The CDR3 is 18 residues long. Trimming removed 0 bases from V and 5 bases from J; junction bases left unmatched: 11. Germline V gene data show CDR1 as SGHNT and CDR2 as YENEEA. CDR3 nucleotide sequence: TGTGCCAGCAGCTTAGACTGGGGTCAGCGGGGGGCAAACAATGAGCAGTTCTTC. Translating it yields CASSLDWGQRGANNEQFF.

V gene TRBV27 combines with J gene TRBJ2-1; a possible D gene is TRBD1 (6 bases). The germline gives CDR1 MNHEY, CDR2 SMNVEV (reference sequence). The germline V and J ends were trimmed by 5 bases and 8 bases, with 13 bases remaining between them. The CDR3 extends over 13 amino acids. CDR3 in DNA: TGTGCCAGCAGTGTAACAGGGAACCATGAGCAGTTCTTC. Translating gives CASSVTGNHEQFF.

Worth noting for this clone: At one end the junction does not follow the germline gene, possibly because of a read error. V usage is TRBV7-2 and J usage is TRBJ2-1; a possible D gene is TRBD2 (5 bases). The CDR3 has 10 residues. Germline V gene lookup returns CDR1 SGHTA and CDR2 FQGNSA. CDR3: CASKAGEPFF. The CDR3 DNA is TGTGCCAGCAAAGCCGGGGAGCCGTTCTTC.

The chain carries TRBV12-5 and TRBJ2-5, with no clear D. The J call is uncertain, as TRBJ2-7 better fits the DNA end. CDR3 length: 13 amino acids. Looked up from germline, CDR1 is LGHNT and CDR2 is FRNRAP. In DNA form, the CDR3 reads TGTGCTAGTGGTTTAGATGGCAGCTACGAGCAGTACTTC. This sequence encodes CASGLDGSYEQYF.

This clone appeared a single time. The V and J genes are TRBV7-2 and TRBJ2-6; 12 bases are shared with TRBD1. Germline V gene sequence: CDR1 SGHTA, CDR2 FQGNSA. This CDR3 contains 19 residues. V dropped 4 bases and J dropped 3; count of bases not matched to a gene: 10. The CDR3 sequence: CASSSASGTGGGGANVLTF. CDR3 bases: TGTGCCAGCAGCTCAGCTTCCGGGACAGGGGGCGGTGGGGCCAACGTCCTGACTTTC.

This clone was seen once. CDR3 sequence: CASSVQGDTGELFF. As DNA, the CDR3 is TGTGCCAGCAGTGTACAGGGGGACACCGGGGAGCTGTTTTTT. The V and J genes are TRBV6-6 and TRBJ2-2; 8 bases are a match to TRBD1. Germline V CDR1 and CDR2: MNHNY, SVGAGI (reference sequence). After removal of 5 bases from V and 3 bases from J, the junction contained 2 bases not matched to a gene. The CDR3 length is 14 residues.

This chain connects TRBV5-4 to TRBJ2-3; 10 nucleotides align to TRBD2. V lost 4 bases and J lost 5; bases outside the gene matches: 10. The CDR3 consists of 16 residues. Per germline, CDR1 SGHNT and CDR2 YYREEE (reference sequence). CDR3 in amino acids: CASSTLAGTLGDTQYF. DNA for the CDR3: TGTGCCAGCAGCACACTAGCGGGGACGCTCGGAGATACGCAGTATTTT. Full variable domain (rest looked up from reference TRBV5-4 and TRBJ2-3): ETGVTQSPTHLIKTRGQQVTLRCSSQSGHNTVSWYQQALGQGPQFIFQYYREEENGRGNFPPRFSGLQFPNYSSELNVNALELDDSALYLCASSTLAGTLGDTQYFGPGTRLTVL.

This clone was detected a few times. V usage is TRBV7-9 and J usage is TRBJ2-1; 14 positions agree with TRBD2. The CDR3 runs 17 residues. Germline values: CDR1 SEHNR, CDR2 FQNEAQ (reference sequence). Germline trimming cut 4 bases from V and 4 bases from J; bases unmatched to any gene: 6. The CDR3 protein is CASSSGLAGGLYNEQFF. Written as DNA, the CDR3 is TGTGCCAGCAGCTCCGGACTAGCGGGGGGATTATACAATGAGCAGTTCTTC.

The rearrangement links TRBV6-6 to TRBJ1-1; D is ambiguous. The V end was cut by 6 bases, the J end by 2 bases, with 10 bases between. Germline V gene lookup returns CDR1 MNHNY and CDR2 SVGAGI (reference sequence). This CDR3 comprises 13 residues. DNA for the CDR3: TGTGCCAGCAGCACGCCACCTAACACTGAAGCTTTCTTT. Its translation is CASSTPPNTEAFF.

The CDR3 nucleotides read TGTGCCAGCAGCCTACCCTGGGGTGGCCAAGAGACCCAGTACTTC. Encoded protein: CASSLPWGGQETQYF. The chain couples TRBV7-9 to TRBJ2-5; D call uncertain. The CDR3 has 15 amino acids. CDR1 is SEHNR, CDR2 FQNEAQ, per germline (reference sequence). The ends were cut back, 5 bases at V and 1 base at J, with 14 bases in the middle.

For the CDR3, the DNA is TGTGCCAGCAGATTCGAGGGCAGGTGCGCTGAAGCTTTCTTT. Encoded protein: CASRFEGRCAEAFF. This chain links TRBV21-1 with TRBJ1-1. TRBV21-1 is a pseudogene segment. The CDR3 length is 14 residues.

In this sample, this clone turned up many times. The CDR3 bases are TGTGCCAGCAGTGAAGACACATCACCCCTCCACTTT. As protein: CASSEDTSPLHF. This chain links TRBV2 with TRBJ1-6; D remains unclear. Germline V gene lookup returns CDR1 SNHLY and CDR2 FYNNEI. The CDR3 has 12 residues. V lost 1 base and J lost 10, with 5 bases in between.